What follows are 23 T cell receptor beta chains derived from one specimen sequenced in a study of T cells in Graves' hyperthyroidism and ophthalmopathy. TCR beta CDR3 region amplification was performed from RNA transcripts. HTBI primers were used for first-round RT-PCR of the TCR CDR3. TCRdb independently ran MiXCR on the multiplex PCR reads; one entry per CDR3 protein. The sample has a few hundred thousand distinct CDR3 sequences, 15% to 18% seen once; the top ten hold roughly 25%. Sequenced sample: blood. These receptors originate from a woman aged 18-35 years with Graves' hyperthyroidism that later progressed to Graves' ophthalmopathy.

This clonotype was seen at least ten times. The genes are TRBV20-1 and TRBJ2-7, with 8 positions matching TRBD1. Germline CDR1 is DFQATT and CDR2 is SNEGSKA (reference sequence). Trimming removed 0 bases from V and 3 bases from J; junction bases left unmatched: 1. This CDR3 comprises 13 residues. The CDR3 DNA reads TGCAGTGCTAGAGATGGACAGGGCTACGAGCAGTACTTC. Protein sequence: CSARDGQGYEQYF.

This clonotype was seen more than once but under ten times. The gene calls are TRBV19 and TRBJ2-2, with 7 bases fitting TRBD1. The V segment lost 8 bases and the J segment 0 bases; nucleotides outside the gene matches: 6. This CDR3 region has 15 residues. The V gene's germline CDR1 is LNHDA and CDR2 SQIVND (reference sequence). This chain's CDR3 is CASAQDRPNTGELFF. CDR3 nucleotide sequence: TGTGCCAGTGCACAGGACAGGCCGAACACCGGGGAGCTGTTTTTT. Together with reference TRBV19 and TRBJ2-2, the CDR3 gives the full variable domain: DGGITQSPKYLFRKEGQNVTLSCEQNLNHDAMYWYRQDPGQGLRLIYYSQIVNDFQKGDIAEGYSVSREKKESFPLTVTSAQKNPTAFYLCASAQDRPNTGELFFGEGSRLTVL.

V and J are TRBV28 and TRBJ1-2; 10 nucleotides align to TRBD1. V gave up 4 bases and J gave up 8 bases; unmatched junction bases: 10. The CDR3 totals 15 residues. Germline V gene data show CDR1 as MDHEN and CDR2 as SYDVKM. CDR3 coding DNA: TGTGCCAGCAGTTCCTTACCCGGACAGGGGGAAGGCTACACCTTC. Its protein is CASSSLPGQGEGYTF.

V gene TRBV24-1 combines with J gene TRBJ2-1, with 15 bases lining up with TRBD2. Germline CDR1 KGHDR, CDR2 SFDVKD. After removal of 3 bases from V and 6 bases from J, the junction contained 8 bases not matched to a gene. CDR3 length: 18 amino acids. The CDR3 loop is CATSDAGTSGRLGNEQFF. In DNA form, the CDR3 reads TGTGCCACCAGTGATGCCGGGACTAGCGGGAGGCTCGGCAATGAGCAGTTCTTC.

This clonotype was observed at least ten times. The chain has TRBV2 and TRBJ2-5; TRBD1 matches at 9 bases. The V and J ends lost 3 bases and 0 bases, in that order; junction bases with no gene match: 5. Germline V lookup: CDR1 SNHLY, CDR2 FYNNEI. The CDR3 is 16 amino acids. This chain's CDR3 is CASSEFGTGNQETQYF. Here the CDR3 DNA reads TGTGCCAGCAGTGAGTTCGGGACAGGGAACCAAGAGACCCAGTACTTC.

At least ten counts were recorded for this clonotype. The CDR3 sequence: CASSTSLGANQPQHF. The CDR3 region has the DNA TGTGCCAGCAGCACATCATTAGGGGCGAATCAGCCCCAGCATTTT. The chain links TRBV7-9 to TRBJ1-5; D perhaps matches TRBD1 (5 bases). Trimming took off 5 bases at V and 4 bases at J, with 15 bases between the two ends. The germline gives CDR1 SEHNR, CDR2 FQNEAQ (reference sequence). The CDR3 extends over 15 amino acids.

This clonotype appeared many times. The V and J genes are TRBV28 and TRBJ2-3, with D tentatively TRBD1 or TRBD2 (6 bases each). Germline V gene sequence: CDR1 MDHEN, CDR2 SYDVKM. The CDR3 covers 15 residues. V was cut by 7 bases and J by 2 bases, with 16 bases left in between. DNA for the CDR3: TGTGCCAGCACCAAGGGGGGAGTGCACACAGATACGCAGTATTTT. Encoded protein: CASTKGGVHTDTQYF. Drawing the rest from reference TRBV28 and TRBJ2-3, the complete variable domain is DVKVTQSSRYLVKRTGEKVFLECVQDMDHENMFWYRQDPGLGLRLIYFSYDVKMKEKGDIPEGYSVSREKKERFSLILESASTNQTSMYLCASTKGGVHTDTQYFGPGTRLTVL.

This clonotype was picked up many times. V is TRBV12-3 or TRBV12-4 and J is TRBJ2-3; D may be TRBD1 (5 bases). This CDR3 comprises 13 residues. V was shortened by 1 base and J by 5 bases, with 7 bases between the two germline ends. The CDR3 DNA reads TGTGCCAGCAGTTTAGGCAGGGTAGATACGCAGTATTTT. The encoded protein is CASSLGRVDTQYF.

This clonotype was observed at least ten times. The J gene is TRBJ1-5, the V gene TRBV7-2; weak D call: TRBD1 (6 bases). The germline V gene encodes CDR1 SGHTA and CDR2 FQGNSA. V was cut by 1 base and J by 7 bases, with 14 bases left in between. CDR3 length: 15 amino acids. CDR3 protein: CASSLVGQPQQPQHF. CDR3 in DNA: TGTGCCAGCAGCTTAGTCGGACAGCCCCAGCAGCCCCAGCATTTT.

CDR3 DNA sequence: TGTGCCAGCAGCTCGGGACCATCCTATAGCAATCAGCCCCAGCATTTT. It specifies CASSSGPSYSNQPQHF. The chain is built from TRBV7-2 and TRBJ1-5; possibly TRBD1 for D (5 bases). The CDR3 has 16 residues. V was shortened by 4 bases and J by 0 bases, with 13 bases between the two germline ends. Germline V gene lookup returns CDR1 SGHTA and CDR2 FQGNSA.

This clonotype was detected ten times or more. The rearrangement uses TRBV29-1 and TRBJ2-7; 10 bases agree with TRBD1. With V trimmed by 6 bases and J by 3 bases, 8 bases remained unmatched. Looked up from germline, CDR1 is SQVTM and CDR2 is ANQGSEA. CDR3 length: 14 amino acids. The CDR3 region has the DNA TGCAGCGTCGTAGACAGGGGGCATCTCTACGAGCAGTACTTC. Translation: CSVVDRGHLYEQYF.

The sample holds many counts of this clonotype. The chain joins TRBV12-3 or TRBV12-4 to TRBJ2-3; 9 nucleotides match TRBD2. The CDR3 is made up of 14 amino acids. Germline trimming cut 4 bases from V and 2 bases from J; bases unmatched to any gene: 1. The CDR3 sequence: CASSSSGTTDTQYF. CDR3 coding DNA: TGTGCCAGCAGTTCTAGCGGGACCACAGATACGCAGTATTTT.

This clonotype occurred many times. The J gene is TRBJ1-1, the V gene TRBV28, with unresolved D. The CDR3 contains 11 residues. V shed 7 bases and J shed 1 base, with 4 bases lying between them. Germline V CDR1 and CDR2: MDHEN, SYDVKM. The CDR3, as DNA: TGTGCCAGCATAAGGAACACTGAAGCTTTCTTT. It codes for CASIRNTEAFF.

This clonotype was seen repeatedly, ten times or more. V is TRBV6-1 and J is TRBJ2-1; D possibly matches TRBD1 or TRBD2 (6 bases each). The CDR3 covers 16 residues. Trimming removed 6 bases at V and 2 bases at J, with 17 bases between. Germline values: CDR1 MNHNS, CDR2 SASEGT. CDR3 sequence (DNA): TGTGCCAGCAGCCCCGCGTTCGGGGGCGCCTACAATGAGCAGTTCTTC. Residues: CASSPAFGGAYNEQFF.

This clonotype appeared many times. The chain recombines TRBV20-1 with TRBJ2-5, with 7 bases matching TRBD1. The CDR3 covers 15 residues. Germline V gives CDR1 DFQATT, CDR2 SNEGSKA (reference sequence). J gave up 4 bases and V 4 bases, and 12 bases lay outside the gene matches. The DNA for the CDR3 is TGCAGTGCTACAGACAGGGAGTCTGCGGGAGAGACCCAGTACTTC. Its protein is CSATDRESAGETQYF.

The rearrangement uses TRBV19 and TRBJ1-2, with 8 nucleotides matching TRBD1. The V and J ends lost 5 bases and 7 bases, in that order; junction bases with no gene match: 21. CDR1 is LNHDA and CDR2 is SQIVND in the germline V gene (reference sequence). The CDR3 covers 18 residues. This CDR3 is CASSARTGTFAADGGYTF. The CDR3, as DNA: TGTGCCAGTAGTGCCAGGACAGGGACTTTTGCAGCCGACGGTGGCTACACCTTC.

The rearrangement uses TRBV7-9 and TRBJ2-1; 15 positions agree with TRBD2. CDR3 length: 15 residues. Germline CDR1 reads SEHNR; CDR2 reads FQNEAQ (reference sequence). Trimming at V came to 5 bases and at J to 6 bases, leaving 2 bases not matched to a gene. The CDR3 protein is CASSGTSGRINEQFF. CDR3 DNA: TGTGCCAGCAGCGGGACTAGCGGGAGGATCAATGAGCAGTTCTTC. The whole variable domain, filled in from reference TRBV7-9 and TRBJ2-1, reads DTGVSQNPRHKITKRGQNVTFRCDPISEHNRLYWYRQTLGQGPEFLTYFQNEAQLEKSRLLSDRFSAERPKGSFSTLEIQRTEQGDSAMYLCASSGTSGRINEQFFGPGTRLTVL.

This clonotype showed up many times. V usage is TRBV5-1 and J usage is TRBJ2-1; no firm D call. V lost 0 bases, J lost 4 bases, and 11 bases lay in between. Germline V gives CDR1 SGHRS, CDR2 YFSETQ. The CDR3 extends over 15 amino acids. The CDR3: CASSLATPGYNEQFF. In DNA, the CDR3 is TGCGCCAGCAGCTTGGCTACACCTGGGTACAATGAGCAGTTCTTC.

Ten or more counts support this clonotype. The V gene is TRBV11-3, the J gene TRBJ2-2; maybe TRBD2 (7 bases). Trimming removed 5 bases at V and 0 bases at J, with 13 bases between. Germline V gene sequence: CDR1 SGHNT, CDR2 YENEEA. The CDR3 is 16 residues long. The CDR3 DNA reads TGTGCCAGCAGCGAAAGGGGGGGATCGAACACCGGGGAGCTGTTTTTT. Residues: CASSERGGSNTGELFF.

This clonotype turned up a few times. V usage is TRBV5-1 and J usage is TRBJ2-5; TRBD1 might be the D (5 bases). The CDR3 consists of 13 residues. Per germline, CDR1 SGHRS and CDR2 YFSETQ. Trimming removed 4 bases at V and 5 bases at J, with 12 bases between. CDR3 in amino acids: CASSVQGRETQYF. The CDR3 coding sequence is TGCGCCAGCAGCGTTCAGGGCAGGGAGACCCAGTACTTC.

Many counts were recorded for this clonotype. The gene calls are TRBV6-2 or TRBV6-3 and TRBJ2-1; 7 positions match TRBD2. Germline assignment: CDR1 MNHEY and CDR2 SVGEGT. The CDR3 has 14 amino acids. Unmatched junction bases numbered 7, after V lost 2 bases and J lost 9 bases. The CDR3 DNA is TGTGCCAGCAGTTACGCGGGAGCTCGCCGTGAGCAGTTCTTC. Its translation is CASSYAGARREQFF.

This clonotype has ten or more counts. This rearrangement joins TRBV6-2 or TRBV6-3 to TRBJ2-7, with TRBD1 matching 7 bases. Germline CDR1 is MNHEY and CDR2 is SVGEGT. Trimming at V came to 5 bases and at J to 0 bases, leaving 10 bases not matched to a gene. There are 16 residues in the CDR3. The CDR3 loop is CASSRGRGPSSYEQYF. The CDR3 DNA follows: TGTGCCAGCAGTCGGGGTAGGGGGCCGAGCTCCTACGAGCAGTACTTC.

This clonotype was counted ten times or more. The V and J genes are TRBV7-9 and TRBJ2-3; perhaps TRBD2 as D (5 bases). V lost 4 bases and J 1 base, leaving 18 bases between the germline ends. Germline lookup yields CDR1 SEHNR and CDR2 FQNEAQ (reference sequence). The CDR3 runs 17 residues. This CDR3 is CASSSTDSLRGTDTQYF. The CDR3 DNA reads as TGTGCCAGCAGCTCGACGGACTCGCTGCGGGGCACAGATACGCAGTATTTT.